The source of this T cell receptor beta chain is a study of cytomegalovirus exposure and HLA in healthy donors. Study-level results: When the data were analyzed later, several of the most significant clusters appeared to be linked to common viral pathogens. In a later analysis, TCR association rates varied by HLA locus: DRB1 most, HLA-C fewest. Using a false discovery rate of 0.05, a later analysis showed that 16,000 or so TCR beta sequences were associated with HLA alleles.

This CDR3 comprises 13 residues. CDR1 SGHDT and CDR2 YYEEEE come from the germline V gene. V gave up 4 bases and J gave up 2 bases; unmatched junction bases: 3. A remark on this clone: No antigen is known for it.

Amplification used 60 Vbeta primers and 13 Jbeta primers. As handled by the study authors: An analysis that came later counted tens of millions of unique TCR beta chains, approximately 10 million shared. TCRdb's copy holds only in-frame clones and misses some; the assay was immunoSEQ multiplex PCR. V and J calls and clone size are given by that table; D and trimming were obtained from the DNA. The sample contains approximately 260,000 clones, 80% to 95% of which appear only once. Sequencing used PBMCs. This receptor was identified in a girl under 10 years old in good health and CMV-seronegative. The chain links TRBV5-6 to TRBJ2-7; 7 bases are a match to TRBD2. Here the CDR3 DNA reads TGTGCCAGCAGCCCCGGGACTACCTACGAGCAGTACTTC. Its protein is CASSPGTTYEQYF.